Presented here are 5 T cell receptor beta chains from one specimen sequenced in a study of shared clonotypes between healthy human individuals. TCRdb's copy holds only in-frame clones and misses some; the assay was immunoSEQ multiplex PCR. The repertoire consists of over a million clones, with roughly 95% occurring once and the leading ten covering over 1%. Sequencing input: naive CD4+ T cells sorted from blood. The subset here: CD45RA+ positively selected. These receptor sequences come from a man aged 25-45 years in good health.

J is TRBJ2-4 and V is TRBV5-8; 12 bases agree with TRBD2. Germline loops: CDR1 SGHTS, CDR2 YDEGEE. With V trimmed by 4 bases and J by 8 bases, 13 bases remained unmatched. This CDR3 comprises 17 residues. CDR3 sequence reads: CASSLVPTSGSLDIQYF. The CDR3, as DNA: TGTGCCAGCAGCCTAGTCCCGACTAGCGGGAGTTTAGACATTCAGTACTTC.

V gene TRBV2 combines with J gene TRBJ2-1; D not certain. In germline, CDR1 is SNHLY, CDR2 FYNNEI. V gave up 9 bases and J gave up 4 bases, with 7 bases separating them. The CDR3 totals 11 residues. CDR3: CASHLYNEQFF. For the CDR3, the DNA is TGTGCCAGTCACCTATACAATGAGCAGTTCTTC.

The rearrangement joins TRBV6-1 to TRBJ2-7, with 7 bases identical to TRBD1. The CDR3 contains 14 residues. Germline-derived CDR1 and CDR2 are MNHNS and SASEGT. Trimming removed 2 bases from V and 10 bases from J; junction bases left unmatched: 11. The CDR3 region has the DNA TGTGCCAGCAGTGAAATGGGACAGATCAAATCACAGTACTTC. It translates to CASSEMGQIKSQYF.

This clone has just one count. The V and J genes are TRBV5-6 and TRBJ1-5, with D possibly matching TRBD1 (5 bases). The CDR3 sequence is 15 residues long. Trimming removed 1 base from V and 7 bases from J, with 15 bases in between. Germline loops: CDR1 SGHDT, CDR2 YYEEEE. The CDR3, as DNA: TGTGCCAGCAGCTTGTCCGGGGCCATGGGACAGCCCCAGCATTTT. This sequence encodes CASSLSGAMGQPQHF.

The chain combines TRBV29-1 with TRBJ2-3; 7 bases agree with TRBD2. V was clipped by 2 bases and J by 1 base; unmatched bases: 3. The CDR3 is made up of 14 amino acids. CDR1 is SQVTM, CDR2 ANQGSEA, per germline. In nucleotides, the CDR3 is TGCAGCGTTGAACTAGCGGTACGCACAGATACGCAGTATTTT. Encoded protein: CSVELAVRTDTQYF.